The TCR beta chain under discussion was sequenced for a study of blood T cells in healthy people across ages. With respect to this clonotype: The antigen is unknown.

The study, taken as a whole, reports: The recorded TCR beta diversity per million T cells decreased in a roughly linear manner with age.

V was shortened by 3 bases and J by 0 bases, with 11 bases between the two germline ends. The CDR3 length is 15 residues. Germline V lookup: CDR1 DFQATT, CDR2 SNEGSKA (reference sequence). It was with a sample-barcoded 5' primer and a J-beta primer mix that a second PCR of about 6 to 12 cycles was run. Each cDNA was tagged by a template-switch adaptor containing 12 random nucleotides. Sequencing of every sample gave 2.5 million or more CDR3-containing paired-end reads. TCRdb re-derived calls from the 5' RACE reads in MiXCR, one entry per CDR3 protein. The sample holds about 570,000 distinct CDR3 sequences, 27% seen once. Every donor provided 7.5 to 10 milliliters of peripheral blood.

The chain carries TRBV20-1 and TRBJ1-4; D gene ambiguous. The sequenced sample consisted of blood. The sequence derives from a woman between 65 and 79 years old in good health. The CDR3 sequence: CSASRPFATNEKLFF. The CDR3 DNA sequence: TGCAGTGCTAGTCGTCCCTTTGCAACTAATGAAAAACTGTTTTTT.